The subject of this entry is one T cell receptor (beta chain). There are 15 residues in the CDR3. Losses at the gene ends were 3 bases for V and 7 bases for J; bases not matched to a gene: 12. CDR1 and CDR2 (germline): MNHNY, SVGAGI (reference sequence). The sample is drawn from a study of blood T cell repertoires in COVID-19. Data came from immunoSEQ multiplex PCR; TCRdb stores just in-frame clones and leaves some out. The sample shows 80,000 to 90,000 clones, roughly four fifths of them seen only once. The gene calls are TRBV6-6 and TRBJ2-7; 7 nucleotides agree with TRBD1. This TCR came from an older woman with acute or convalescent COVID-19. The source material was peripheral blood. CDR3 region: CASSYWTGGMGEQYF. DNA of the CDR3: TGTGCCAGCAGTTATTGGACAGGCGGTATGGGTGAGCAGTACTTC.